This T cell receptor beta chain was identified during a study of T cells after yellow fever vaccination. This clonotype was seen repeatedly, ten times or more. V shed 4 bases and J 7 bases; nucleotides not matched to a gene: 7. The CDR3 length is 14 residues. Germline V gives CDR1 SGHRS, CDR2 YFSETQ. TCRdb analysed the 5' RACE reads with MiXCR anew, one entry per CDR3 protein. The sample includes about 210,000 distinct CDR3 sequences, approximately 3% of them seen just once. The material sequenced was CD4+ T cells sorted from PBMCs, taken 10 days after the yellow fever booster vaccination. This chain links TRBV5-1 with TRBJ1-4; 7 bases agree with TRBD1. The receptor was isolated from a man aged 18 to 30 who received the YFV17D yellow fever vaccine. Here the CDR3 reads CASSSGTAGEKLFF. The DNA for the CDR3 is TGCGCCAGCAGCAGCGGGACAGCGGGTGAAAAACTGTTTTTT.